Listed below are T cell receptor beta chains from one sample, sequenced in a study of blood T cell repertoires in COVID-19. The repertoire was sequenced with immunoSEQ multiplex PCR; TCRdb's copy has only in-frame clones and lacks some. The sample carries hundreds of thousands of clones, approximately 87% recorded once. The sequenced sample was PBMCs or T cells enriched from blood (not recorded which). The receptor set was obtained from a woman aged 45-65 years in a cohort exposed to, infected with or recovered from COVID-19 (not recorded which). The CDR3 runs from the conserved cysteine through the conserved F or W.

CDR3: CASSPRVLASGNTIYF; length: 16; V: TRBV18
CDR3: CASGAGRETQYF; length: 12; V: TRBV5-6
CDR3: CASSISGNWAFF; length: 12; V: TRBV6-2/TRBV6-3
CDR3: CASSLYAGTGYTF; length: 13; V: TRBV5-1
CDR3: CASTGDRPSSYNEQFF; length: 16; V: TRBV19
CDR3: CASSLGGGGAEAFF; length: 14; V: TRBV7-9
CDR3: CASSHWDKNYGYTF; length: 14; V: TRBV3-1/TRBV3-2
CDR3: CASSQGGPTVYF; length: 12; V: TRBV14
CDR3: CASSLTQGQETQYF; length: 14; V: TRBV7-7
CDR3: CASSSGTPSSYEQYF; length: 15; V: TRBV5-5
CDR3: CAISREGRTSSYNSPLHF; length: 18; V: TRBV10-3
CDR3: CASSLPVGAPGTEAFF; length: 16; V: TRBV7-9
CDR3: CATSRDGIPNYGYTF; length: 15; V: TRBV15
CDR3: CASSPGQYNSPLHF; length: 14; V: TRBV7-2
CDR3: CASSLEGQGSYNSPLHF; length: 17; V: TRBV7-6
CDR3: CASSQGRQNTGELFF; length: 15; V: TRBV4-1
CDR3: CASSVGVEPGEKLFF; length: 15; V: TRBV9
CDR3: CASSSSGRAFF; length: 11; V: TRBV6-2/TRBV6-3
CDR3: CASSRFAGETQYF; length: 13; V: TRBV7-8
CDR3: CASSPGLYGYTF; length: 12; V: TRBV7-9
CDR3: CASKLDRGGSYGYTF; length: 15; V: TRBV2
CDR3: CASSSQGANEKLFF; length: 14; V: TRBV18
CDR3: CASSYNYNFAEQYF; length: 14; V: TRBV7-8
CDR3: CASSHARGGLTSEQYF; length: 16; V: TRBV3-1/TRBV3-2
CDR3: CAWSPLQNMNTEAFF; length: 15; V: TRBV30
CDR3: CASSPSRDNPASQHF; length: 15; V: TRBV7-2
CDR3: CAWGPFRGEAFF; length: 12; V: TRBV30
CDR3: CASNGNRRAEAFF; length: 13; V: TRBV25-1
CDR3: CASSTGLAGWTDTQYF; length: 16; V: TRBV7-3
CDR3: CAINMDSRFTDTQYF; length: 15; V: TRBV10-3
CDR3: CASSQELVPGQANTGELFF; length: 19; V: TRBV4-1
CDR3: CASSISPYEQYF; length: 12; V: TRBV19
CDR3: CASSRSVYNEQFF; length: 13; V: TRBV6-2/TRBV6-3
CDR3: CASSQEGGGPDTQYF; length: 15; V: TRBV4-1
CDR3: CASSPNRRDRVYNEQFF; length: 17; V: TRBV18
CDR3: CASSSPLRLAGLDEQYF; length: 17; V: TRBV7-2
CDR3: CAISEFGVERAQETQYF; length: 17; V: TRBV10-3
CDR3: CASSRQGLNEQFF; length: 13; V: TRBV2
CDR3: CASSNLPGQGDEKLFF; length: 16; V: TRBV19
CDR3: CASTPSTPGADQPQHF; length: 16; V: TRBV7-3
CDR3: CAISERGIQGDQPQHF; length: 16; V: TRBV10-3
CDR3: CASSQGGKYTEAFF; length: 14; V: TRBV19
CDR3: CASSQTGGRGTYGYTF; length: 16; V: TRBV7-8